This TCR beta chain comes out of a study of Ad26.COV2.S vaccination and SARS-CoV-2 variants. Study background: Dosing was one shot or two shots 56 days apart. Study findings and constraints: Participants in the vaccine arm had higher spike-specific TCR breadth; placebo recipients had lower. Recipients of either vaccine or placebo displayed similar breadth of non-spike TCRs.

CDR1 is GTSNPN, CDR2 SVGIG, per germline (reference sequence). Unmatched junction bases numbered 4, after V lost 4 bases and J lost 1 base. The CDR3 extends over 13 amino acids. This clone was counted once. The target antigen is unknown. The treatment here: roughly 19 received Ad26.COV2.S at low or high dose, single or two shots; 5 received placebo; per-sample allocation not given. Sampling was performed 63 days after the first vaccine or placebo injection. Adults aged 18-55 years in Boston included the donor. Assay used: immunoSEQ multiplex PCR; TCRdb lists only in-frame clones, some missing. The sample has 440,000 or so clones; 80% to 90% are singletons.

This chain uses TRBV30 with TRBJ2-7; TRBD2 aligns across 7 bases. This sequence originates from a person between 18 and 65 years old who received the Ad26.COV2.S COVID-19 vaccine or a placebo. This material consisted of peripheral blood, taken in a trial of Ad26.COV2.S vaccine versus placebo. Here the CDR3 DNA reads TGTGCCTGGAATCGCGGGAGATCCTACGAGCAGTACTTC. Its translation: CAWNRGRSYEQYF.